The clone carrying this T cell receptor (beta chain) was recorded at least ten times. Its antigen remains unidentified. CDR3 length: 16 amino acids. V gave up 3 bases and J gave up 4 bases, with 17 bases separating them. These data originate in a study of CD8 T cells in ankylosing spondylitis. TCRdb re-called the 5' RACE reads through MiXCR, storing one row per CDR3 protein. The repertoire holds roughly 230,000 distinct CDR3 sequences, with 15% to 20% as singletons. General study points: Reported data indicate significant enrichment of disease-linked clones within matched ankylosing spondylitis synovial fluid. Ankylosing spondylitis blood seemed to carry a telltale TCR beta motif made of under ten highly homologous variants. Disease-associated clonotypes exhibited CD8+ identity and were relatively infrequent in peripheral blood.

Sequenced material: blood, either unsorted or a sorted T cell fraction (not recorded which). The chain carries TRBV12-3 or TRBV12-4 and TRBJ2-3, with a weak D call TRBD2 (5 bases). The receptor was isolated from a male donor with ankylosing spondylitis or in good health (not recorded which). As DNA, the CDR3 is TGTGCCAGCAGTTTCGGGGTGGTCATGGTTGCAGATACGCAGTATTTT. Amino acids: CASSFGVVMVADTQYF.